This T cell receptor beta chain was sequenced for a study of human T cells and chemical hapten exposure. Study as a whole: Donors were sensitized with 2% DPC on the upper inner arm. On the upper back, patch tests were applied with 0.01% DPC and read at 6 days.

The study's findings and limits: Each of the donors had alopecia, so their immune responses may not resemble those of healthy people.

In this sample, this clonotype turned up a few times. Its cognate antigen is unknown. Time point of the sample: patch test 2, 6 weeks after DPC sensitization. Treatment reported: therapeutic diphenylcyclopropenone sensitization with weekly scalp DPC. Every donor had alopecia and was 18 to 70 years old; all were suitable for DPC. One entry per CDR3 protein results from TCRdb running MiXCR on the RACE reads. Of over 85,000 distinct CDR3 sequences in the sample, 9% to 9.5% are singletons; the top ten hold 2% to 2.5%. The source material was whole blood, sampled in connection with sensitization to the hapten diphenylcyclopropenone (DPC). This clonotype was obtained from a woman in her forties with alopecia areata. Some clones in this sample may be carry-over from other donors' samples.

CDR3 nucleotides: TGTGCCAGCAGCCCACCGGGACTAGCGGGAAATGAGCAGTTCTTC. Its translation is CASSPPGLAGNEQFF. The chain recombines TRBV13 with TRBJ2-1; 13 bases are shared with TRBD2. The germline V gene encodes CDR1 PRHDT and CDR2 FYEKMQ (reference sequence). The CDR3 covers 15 residues. V gave up 5 bases and J gave up 7 bases; unmatched junction bases: 5.